This T cell receptor (beta chain) was retrieved from a study of CD8+ T cells in alopecia areata. Study outcomes and limitations: Alopecia totalis/universalis scalp especially showed more expanded CD8+ clones than normal scalp.

It was cDNA, reverse transcribed from extracted RNA, that served as the sequencing template. This table comes from immunoSEQ multiplex PCR, and its TCRdb copy is limited to in-frame clones, with some not included. The sample lists about 220,000 clones; approximately 57% were seen once. This clone was seen only once. Antigen specificity is unknown. In germline, CDR1 is SGHRS, CDR2 YFSETQ. Trimming removed 1 base from V and 7 bases from J, with 9 bases in between. CDR3 length: 13 amino acids. Treatment: oral pan-JAK inhibitor, 5-10 mg twice daily. Isolation of CD4+ and CD8+ T cells from PBMCs was achieved by sorting.

The chain has TRBV5-1 and TRBJ2-1; weak D call: TRBD2 (6 bases). This sequence was found in a human donor with alopecia areata. The material sequenced was CD4+ T cells sorted from blood, taken at week 4, from a patient treated with tofacitinib. This CDR3 is CASSLLGTNEQFF. The CDR3 DNA reads as TGCGCCAGCAGCTTGCTAGGGACTAATGAGCAGTTCTTC. Using reference TRBV5-1 and TRBJ2-1 for the parts outside the CDR3, the full variable domain is KAGVTQTPRYLIKTRGQQVTLSCSPISGHRSVSWYQQTPGQGLQFLFEYFSETQRNKGNFPGRFSGRQFSNSRSEMNVSTLELGDSALYLCASSLLGTNEQFFGPGTRLTVL.